This entry features one T cell receptor beta chain sequence. The antigen remains undetermined. This sample was included in a study of CD8+CD57+ T cells in acquired aplastic anemia. Whole-study context: Sorting CD4+ and CD8+ cells gave DNA averaging approximately 3 ug.

TCR beta VDJ and CDR3 were profiled, and genomic DNA was the template. TCRdb called the reads again in MiXCR, with one record for every CDR3 protein. The table records 450,000 to 550,000 distinct CDR3 sequences, roughly a third of them present only once. The CDR3 is made up of 14 amino acids. The trim removed 5 bases at V and 1 base at J, leaving 4 bases unmatched. Germline-derived CDR1 and CDR2 are MGHDK and SYGVNS. Notes on the study in general: Significance was not reached for CD8+ Simpson's diversity between patients and controls.

Only patients with CD8+CD57+ cell expansion on flow cytometry were chosen for sequencing. The patients all had a severe acquired aplastic anemia diagnosis. Patients were untreated when blood was sampled. This receptor was taken from a human donor with aplastic anemia. Sequencing was performed on sorted CD4+, CD8+, or CD8+CD57+ T cells (not recorded which) from PBMCs. V and J are TRBV25-1 and TRBJ1-2; 7 bases align to TRBD1. CDR3 in DNA: TGTGCCAGCAGTAGACAGGGTGGTAACTATGGCTACACCTTC. Its translation is CASSRQGGNYGYTF.